This record concerns one T cell receptor beta chain sequence. Its antigen is still unknown. A much more abundant neighbour one base away suggests this may be a read error. For CDR1 and CDR2, the germline V gene (reference sequence) lists MNHEY and SMNVEV. At the junction V is shortened by 5 bases and J by 4 bases; bases outside the gene matches: 9. The CDR3 runs 15 residues from the cysteine to the phenylalanine. The DNA shown is the 45-base CDR3, in frame from base 1. The data were obtained in a study of regulatory T cells in long-lasting Graves disease (dated by TCRdb to the early 2020s). Regarding the study in general: Persistent Graves' disease was defined as persistently positive TSH receptor autoantibodies together with antithyroid drug treatment for over 5 years. Persistent Graves' disease patients in the clinical cohort had taken antithyroid drugs for around 10 years on average. The study took place in China and was registered as a clinical trial. A total of roughly 35 samples were covered by TCR sequencing, comprising roughly 13 persistent and around 20 newly diagnosed Graves' disease patients. Persistent Graves' disease patients were compared with newly diagnosed Graves' disease patients by peripheral blood TCR sequencing and RNA sequencing. The investigation overall reported the following: Preferential use of TRBV28, TRBJ1-2 and TRBJ2-5 was observed in persistent disease, whereas TRBV20-1 and TRBJ2-1 were favored in newly diagnosed disease. The small sample size was acknowledged by the authors as a limitation that may reduce accuracy. Sequencing and analysis were limited to the TCR beta chain. A larger number of public clonotypes was shared among persistent patients (more than 2,500) than among newly diagnosed patients (about 990). Compared with newly diagnosed patients, patients with persistent Graves' disease had lower TCR Shannon entropy and fewer highly expanded clones, which suggests clonal expansion. The study examined only peripheral blood because the primary lesion, thyroid tissue, could not be accessed.

The method was multiplex PCR. Sequencing was performed on an Illumina HiSeq 4000. To build TCR beta libraries, CDR3 regions were amplified by Arm-PCR using iRepertoire HTBI primers. Gel purification was performed on PCR products prior to sequencing. On the authors' methods: Across samples, 60 to 75 TRBV and 13 to 15 TRBJ segments were identified and used for gene usage analysis of CDR3 amino acid clonotypes. COPE and FqMerger were used to merge the filtered high-quality paired reads into contigs. Contigs were aligned with BLAST to IMGT TRBV, TRBD and TRBJ reference genes, and CDR3 was defined per IMGT. Clonotypes above 0.1% frequency were classified as highly expanded clones. Repertoire diversity was measured by Shannon entropy, and V-J evenness by the Gini coefficient. A clonotype was considered public if more than one individual shared it. In TCRdb, the public reads were trimmed at Q25 with fastp and aligned with MiXCR, with productive beta chains retained. Identical CDR3 protein sequences are pooled into one entry, listed with their most common genes and DNA. The V and J calls come from TCRdb's annotation, not from the publication. This sample gives some 450,000 distinct CDR3 sequences in total; about a quarter of them show up just once. About 27% of the sample is in the top ten clones.

This specimen's time point label, interpreted: persistent/refractory GD, antithyroid drugs over 5 years with positive TRAb. For both TCR sequencing and RNA sequencing, RNA was extracted from PBMCs in TRIzol. The diagnosis of Graves' disease followed American Thyroid Association guidelines. Patients were recruited from an endocrinology department in Xi'an, China. From each patient, about 9 milliliters of peripheral blood was collected into an EDTA anticoagulant tube. Ficoll Paque Plus density gradient separation was used to isolate PBMCs, and no additional T cell sorting was done. An Agilent 2100 Bioanalyzer and agarose gel were used to check RNA quality, while a NanoDrop 2000 measured RNA concentration.

The sequence derives from a female donor with Graves disease. Sequences were derived from peripheral blood mononuclear cells (PBMCs), sampled when the disease was refractory, from a patient treated with antithyroid drugs. The chain uses TRBV27 and TRBJ1-2; 8 bases in the junction line up with TRBD1. The CDR3: CASSPSGQEFYGYTF. The DNA sequence is as follows: TGTGCCAGCAGTCCCTCGGGACAGGAATTCTATGGCTACACCTTC.